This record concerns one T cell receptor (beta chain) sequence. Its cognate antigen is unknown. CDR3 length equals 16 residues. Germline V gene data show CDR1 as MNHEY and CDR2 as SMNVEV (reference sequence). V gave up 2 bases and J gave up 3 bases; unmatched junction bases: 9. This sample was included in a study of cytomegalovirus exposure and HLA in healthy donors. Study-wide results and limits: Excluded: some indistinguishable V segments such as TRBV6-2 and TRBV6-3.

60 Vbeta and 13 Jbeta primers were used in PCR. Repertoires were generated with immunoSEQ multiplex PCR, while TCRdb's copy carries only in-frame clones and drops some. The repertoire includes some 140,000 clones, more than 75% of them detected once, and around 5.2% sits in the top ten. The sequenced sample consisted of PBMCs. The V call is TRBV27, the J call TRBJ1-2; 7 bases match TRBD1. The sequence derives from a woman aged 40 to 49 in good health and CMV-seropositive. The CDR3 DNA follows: TGTGCCAGCAGTTTAACGTGGGACAGTCAGGACTATGGCTACACCTTC. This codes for CASSLTWDSQDYGYTF.